Presented here are 25 T cell receptor beta chains from one specimen sequenced in a study of T cells in Graves' hyperthyroidism and ophthalmopathy. The CDR3 regions of TCR beta were amplified from RNA transcripts. First-round RT-PCR with HTBI primers amplified the TCR CDR3 region. TCRdb processed the multiplex PCR reads anew with MiXCR; each CDR3 protein has one entry. The data show about 350,000 distinct CDR3 sequences, with 14% seen just once and 20% to 25% held by the top ten. The specimen sequenced was blood. Receptor source: a woman in her 30s with Graves' hyperthyroidism.

This clonotype was seen many times. The chain joins TRBV12-3 or TRBV12-4 to TRBJ2-7; TRBD2 matches at 9 bases. This CDR3 is 14 amino acids long. V lost 5 bases, J lost 5 bases, and 7 bases stayed unmatched. Written as DNA, the CDR3 is TGTGCCAGCAGTCTCCGTAGCGGGAGCAACGAGCAGTACTTC. It is translated as CASSLRSGSNEQYF.

The chain has TRBV10-3 and TRBJ2-7; 8 nucleotides agree with TRBD2. Trimming took 6 bases from V and 4 from J; bases not matched to a gene: 8. This CDR3 is 14 amino acids long. Per germline, CDR1 ENHRY and CDR2 SYGVKD. In DNA, the CDR3 is TGTGCCATCAGGGAACGGGAGGGCCTGTACGAGCAGTACTTC. Encoded protein: CAIREREGLYEQYF.

V is TRBV30 and J is TRBJ1-6; D is possibly TRBD1 (6 bases). The CDR3 spans 15 residues. CDR1 GTSNPN and CDR2 SVGIG come from the germline V gene (reference sequence). Trimming pared 2 bases from V and 9 bases from J, leaving 17 bases between. For the CDR3, the DNA is TGTGCCTGGAGTTACGCTAGGGGGGTGCCTTCACCCCTCCACTTT. This translates into CAWSYARGVPSPLHF.

This chain's CDR3 is CATSEAGDRVYEQYF. In DNA, the CDR3 is TGTGCCACCAGTGAGGCCGGGGACAGGGTCTACGAGCAGTACTTC. V usage is TRBV24-1 and J usage is TRBJ2-7; 9 nucleotides line up with TRBD1. The germline V gene encodes CDR1 KGHDR and CDR2 SFDVKD. The CDR3 is 15 amino acids. J was trimmed by 3 bases and V by 4 bases; bases with no gene match: 6.

This clonotype was seen repeatedly, ten times or more. The chain links TRBV12-3 or TRBV12-4 to TRBJ1-6, with TRBD1 as a possible D gene (6 bases). The CDR3 spans 16 residues. Trimming stripped 8 bases from V and 9 bases from J, with 23 bases between. This CDR3 is CASHAGQQGGGSPLHF. For the CDR3, the DNA is TGTGCCAGCCATGCAGGCCAACAGGGAGGCGGTTCACCCCTCCACTTT.

This sequence joins TRBV6-4 and TRBJ2-5; 8 bases align to TRBD2. The CDR3 consists of 14 residues. The trim removed 11 bases at V and 0 bases at J, leaving 8 bases unmatched. In germline, CDR1 is MRHNA, CDR2 SNTAGT. CDR3 sequence reads: CAGQAGDDQETQYF. In DNA form, the CDR3 reads TGTGCCGGACAAGCGGGAGATGACCAAGAGACCCAGTACTTC.

This clonotype was observed a few times. The chain has TRBV20-1 and TRBJ2-7; D gene ambiguous. V was shortened by 1 base and J by 1 base, with 8 bases between the two germline ends. The CDR3 is 13 amino acids. Per the germline V gene, CDR1 is DFQATT and CDR2 is SNEGSKA (reference sequence). In DNA form, the CDR3 reads TGCAGTGCTAGAGTAACTGGATCCTACGAGCAGTACTTC. Translated, it gives CSARVTGSYEQYF.

The chain recombines TRBV27 with TRBJ1-6, with a tentative D call TRBD1 (6 bases). The CDR3 spans 15 residues. The germline V and J ends were trimmed by 1 base and 7 bases, with 11 bases remaining between them. Germline lookup yields CDR1 MNHEY and CDR2 SMNVEV (reference sequence). The CDR3 protein is CASSLLAGANSPLHF. DNA for the CDR3: TGTGCCAGCAGTTTATTGGCAGGGGCGAATTCACCCCTCCACTTT.

Only a few counts were recorded for this clonotype. For the CDR3, the DNA is TGCAGCGTTGAAGATGATGGGGCTTCCTACGAGCAGTACTTC. Translated, it gives CSVEDDGASYEQYF. The rearrangement links TRBV29-1 to TRBJ2-7; D is possibly TRBD1 (5 bases). Trimming removed 0 bases at V and 1 base at J, with 10 bases between. CDR3 length: 14 residues. In germline, CDR1 is SQVTM, CDR2 ANQGSEA.

Many counts were recorded for this clonotype. The V gene is TRBV6-1, the J gene TRBJ1-6, with unresolved D. This CDR3 comprises 12 residues. CDR1 is MNHNS, CDR2 SASEGT, per germline. Trimming took off 7 bases at V and 10 bases at J, with 11 bases between the two ends. The CDR3 DNA is TGTGCCAGCATCCTAGCAAACTCACCCCTCCACTTT. Translating gives CASILANSPLHF.

The table lists this clonotype with a count of one. Because it lacks the conserved phenylalanine or tryptophan at the end, this CDR3 is likely a read error. The chain has TRBV3-1 and TRBJ2-1; 10 bases align to TRBD2. This CDR3 comprises 17 residues. CDR1 and CDR2 from the germline V gene are LGHDT and YNNKEL (reference sequence). J gave up 8 bases and V 1 base, and 11 bases lay outside the gene matches. The CDR3 loop is CASSQGERSGRVDEQFL. The CDR3 bases are TGTGCCAGCAGCCAAGGGGAACGGAGCGGGAGGGTCGATGAGCAGTTCCTC.

This clonotype was seen a few times. This chain links TRBV11-1 with TRBJ1-3; TRBD1 agrees at 9 bases. Germline lookup yields CDR1 SGHAT and CDR2 FQDESV (reference sequence). The V and J ends lost 4 bases and 4 bases, in that order; junction bases with no gene match: 14. The CDR3 extends over 18 amino acids. The CDR3 DNA is TGTGCCAGCAGCTCACCGACAGGGGGATCCCATTCCGGAAACACCATATATTTT. Residues: CASSSPTGGSHSGNTIYF.

In its sample, this clonotype was seen a few times. This chain connects TRBV29-1 to TRBJ2-3, with D possibly being TRBD1 or TRBD2 (5 bases each). With 7 bases removed from V and 6 bases from J, the gap between germline ends came to 20 bases. The CDR3 contains 14 residues. CDR1 is SQVTM, CDR2 ANQGSEA, per germline. CDR3 DNA: TGCAGCGCCGATGGGGGAGCGACTGTTGATACGCAGTATTTT. It specifies CSADGGATVDTQYF.

The V and J genes are TRBV7-6 and TRBJ1-5; D possibly corresponds to TRBD1 (5 bases). Trimming removed 4 bases from V and 0 bases from J, with 22 bases in between. The CDR3 is 19 amino acids. The V gene's germline CDR1 is SGHVS and CDR2 FNYEAQ. CDR3 in DNA: TGTGCCAGCAGCTCGAAGCCCGGGACCGAGCCTTATAGCAATCAGCCCCAGCATTTT. It specifies CASSSKPGTEPYSNQPQHF.

About this clonotype itself: A much larger clone differs from this one at a single base, so this may be a read error. The rearrangement uses TRBV28 and TRBJ2-3; no definite D call. The V gene's germline CDR1 is MDHEN and CDR2 SYDVKM. The CDR3 contains 16 residues. The CDR3 sequence is CASSSNWSKSIDTQYF. The CDR3 DNA sequence: TGTGCCAGCAGTTCTAATTGGTCGAAAAGCATAGATACGCAGTATTTT.

This rearrangement joins TRBV3-1 to TRBJ2-1, with a possible D match to TRBD1 (5 bases). V lost 5 bases to trimming and J lost 6 bases, with 11 bases between them. Germline V CDR1 and CDR2: LGHDT, YNNKEL (reference sequence). CDR3 size: 13 residues. The CDR3 is CASSNRQSNEQFF. CDR3 sequence (DNA): TGTGCCAGCAGCAACCGACAGTCCAATGAGCAGTTCTTC.

The chain links TRBV19 to TRBJ1-1; 10 bases fit TRBD1. V was clipped by 8 bases and J by 5 bases; unmatched bases: 11. The CDR3 length is 15 residues. Germline V gives CDR1 LNHDA, CDR2 SQIVND (reference sequence). The CDR3 loop reads CASAAGVDRGTEAFF. In nucleotides, the CDR3 is TGTGCCAGTGCGGCCGGCGTGGACAGGGGGACTGAAGCTTTCTTT.

The chain combines TRBV20-1 with TRBJ2-1; D might be TRBD2 (6 bases). The CDR3 length is 17 residues. V dropped 3 bases and J dropped 0 bases, with 18 bases sitting between them. Germline V gene data show CDR1 as DFQATT and CDR2 as SNEGSKA (reference sequence). The CDR3: CSARSSRESFSYNEQFF. For the CDR3, the DNA is TGCAGTGCTAGGAGCTCTCGGGAGTCGTTCTCCTACAATGAGCAGTTCTTC.

This clonotype was seen at least ten times. V usage is TRBV20-1 and J usage is TRBJ2-1, with D perhaps TRBD1 or TRBD2 (5 bases each). In germline, CDR1 is DFQATT, CDR2 SNEGSKA (reference sequence). The CDR3 loop spans 15 amino acids. V lost 6 bases to trimming and J lost 2 bases, with 17 bases between them. DNA of the CDR3: TGCAGTGCCCACGACCCCGGGACCCCCTACAATGAGCAGTTCTTC. Translation: CSAHDPGTPYNEQFF.

This sequence joins TRBV29-1 and TRBJ2-4; weak D call: TRBD1 (5 bases). The CDR3 extends over 13 amino acids. CDR1 is SQVTM, CDR2 ANQGSEA, per germline. V gave up 6 bases and J gave up 0 bases, with 9 bases separating them. The CDR3 bases are TGCAGCGTAAAGGGGCTAGCCAAAAACATTCAGTACTTC. Protein product: CSVKGLAKNIQYF.

The V and J genes are TRBV15 and TRBJ2-5; 7 bases are a match to TRBD1. The CDR3 has 16 amino acids. Germline V gives CDR1 LNHNV, CDR2 YYDKDF (reference sequence). The junction had 11 bases not matched to a gene; V was cut back by 0 bases and J by 7 bases. CDR3 nucleotide sequence: TGTGCCACCAGCAGAGATGATGGGACAGCTATCGTGACCCAGTACTTC. It is translated as CATSRDDGTAIVTQYF.

The chain couples TRBV7-8 to TRBJ2-1; 13 bases are a match to TRBD2. The CDR3 totals 15 residues. V lost 0 bases to trimming and J lost 12 bases; unmatched junction nucleotides: 5. Germline V gene data show CDR1 as SGHVS and CDR2 as FQNEAQ. The CDR3 DNA sequence: TGTGCCAGCAGCTTAGCTGGACTAGCGGGAGTAGGGCAGTTCTTC. Translation gives CASSLAGLAGVGQFF.

The V gene is TRBV7-3, the J gene TRBJ2-2; the D is unclear. The V end lost 5 bases, the J end lost 5 bases, and 9 bases lay between the germline ends. CDR1 is SGHTA, CDR2 FQGTGA, per germline. The CDR3 totals 13 residues. The CDR3: CASSPGWTGELFF. The DNA of the CDR3 is TGTGCCAGCAGCCCCGGTTGGACCGGGGAGCTGTTTTTT.

This clonotype was detected many times. This chain uses TRBV19 with TRBJ1-1; D gene ambiguous. Per the germline V gene, CDR1 is LNHDA and CDR2 is SQIVND (reference sequence). The CDR3 sequence is 13 residues long. The V gene lost 1 base and the J gene lost 8 bases, with 11 bases spanning the gap. DNA for the CDR3: TGTGCCAGTAGTATAGTTTCCCCAGGAGAAGCTTTCTTT. Its translation: CASSIVSPGEAFF.

There are a few counts of this clonotype. V and J are TRBV11-2 and TRBJ2-3; D is unresolved. Between the trimmed V and J ends, which lost 1 base and 6 bases, there was a span of 8 bases. This CDR3 is built from 13 residues. CDR1 is SGHAT, CDR2 FQNNGV, per germline. This CDR3 reads CASSLGMWDTQYF. CDR3 bases: TGTGCCAGCAGCTTAGGGATGTGGGATACGCAGTATTTT.